This entry is about one TCR beta chain. The antigen is not known. The sample comes from a study of post-analysis software for immune sequencing data. As for the study in general: Relapsing-remitting, secondary progressive and progressive-relapsing forms of multiple sclerosis all featured among disease courses.

The CDR3 covers 14 residues. V was pared by 7 bases and J by 8 bases, with 21 bases between. CDR1 and CDR2 (germline): SQVTM, ANQGSEA. Carried by the TCR beta cDNA libraries were unique molecular identifiers. TCRdb called the PCR reads again in MiXCR, with one record for every CDR3 protein. The sample consists of hundreds of thousands of distinct CDR3 sequences, 59% of them appearing once. Points from the study as a whole: Those samples that were prepared in the same batch co-clustered strongly by F measure. The five TRBV segments detected at higher frequency in patients than in controls included TRBV5-6, TRBV5-1 and TRBV20-1. Normalized Chao1 diversity was significantly lower in multiple sclerosis patients than in controls.

This TCR was recovered from a girl aged 2 to 10 with multiple sclerosis. The genes are TRBV29-1 and TRBJ2-1, with a weak D call TRBD1 (6 bases). The sequenced sample consisted of blood. The CDR3 region is CSALPWTATDEQFF. Here the CDR3 DNA reads TGCAGCGCTCTTCCCTGGACAGCCACTGATGAGCAGTTCTTC.